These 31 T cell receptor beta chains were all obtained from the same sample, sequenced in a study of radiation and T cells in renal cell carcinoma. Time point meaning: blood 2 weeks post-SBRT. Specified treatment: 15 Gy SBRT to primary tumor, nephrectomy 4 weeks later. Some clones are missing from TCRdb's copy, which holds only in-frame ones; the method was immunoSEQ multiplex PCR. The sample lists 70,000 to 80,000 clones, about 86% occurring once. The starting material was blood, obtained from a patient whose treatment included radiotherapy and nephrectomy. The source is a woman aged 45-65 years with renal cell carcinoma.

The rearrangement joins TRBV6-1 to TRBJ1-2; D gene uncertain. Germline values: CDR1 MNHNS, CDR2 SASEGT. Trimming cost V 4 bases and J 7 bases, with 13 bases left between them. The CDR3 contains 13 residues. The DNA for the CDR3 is TGTGCCAGCAGTGCGCGCGGGGAGATTGGCTACACCTTC. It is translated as CASSARGEIGYTF.

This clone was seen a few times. The chain's CDR3 is CASSERGDGPQYF. CDR3 bases: TGTGCCAGCAGTGAACGCGGGGACGGTCCTCAGTACTTC. The V gene is TRBV6-4, the J gene TRBJ2-4; D perhaps matches TRBD2 (6 bases). With 3 bases removed from V and 12 bases from J, the gap between germline ends came to 15 bases. Germline CDR1 reads MRHNA; CDR2 reads SNTAGT. The CDR3 extends over 13 amino acids.

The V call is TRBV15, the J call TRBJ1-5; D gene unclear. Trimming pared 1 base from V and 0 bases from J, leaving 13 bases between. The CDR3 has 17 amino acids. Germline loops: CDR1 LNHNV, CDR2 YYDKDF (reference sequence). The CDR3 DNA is TGTGCCACCAGCAGAGCTTTCGGCGGTAATAGCAATCAGCCCCAGCATTTT. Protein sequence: CATSRAFGGNSNQPQHF.

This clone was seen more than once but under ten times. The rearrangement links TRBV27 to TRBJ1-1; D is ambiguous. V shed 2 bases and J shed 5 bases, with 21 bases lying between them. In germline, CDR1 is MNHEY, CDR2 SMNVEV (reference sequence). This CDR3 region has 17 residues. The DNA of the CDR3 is TGTGCCAGCAGTTTAGATAGGGCACCGGGGAGAGGGACTGAAGCTTTCTTT. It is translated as CASSLDRAPGRGTEAFF.

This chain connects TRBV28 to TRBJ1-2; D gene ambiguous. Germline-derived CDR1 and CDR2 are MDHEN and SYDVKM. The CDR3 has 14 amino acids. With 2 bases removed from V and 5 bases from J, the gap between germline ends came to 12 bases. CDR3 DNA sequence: TGTGCCAGCAGTTTAGGCTGGGGAGGGTATGGCTACACCTTC. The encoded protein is CASSLGWGGYGYTF.

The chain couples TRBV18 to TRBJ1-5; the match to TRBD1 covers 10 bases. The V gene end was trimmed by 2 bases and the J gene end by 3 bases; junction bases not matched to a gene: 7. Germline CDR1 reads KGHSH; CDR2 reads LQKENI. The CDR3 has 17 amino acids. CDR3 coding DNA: TGTGCCAGCTCACCAGATACCGGGACAGGGGTCAATCAGCCCCAGCATTTT. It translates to CASSPDTGTGVNQPQHF.

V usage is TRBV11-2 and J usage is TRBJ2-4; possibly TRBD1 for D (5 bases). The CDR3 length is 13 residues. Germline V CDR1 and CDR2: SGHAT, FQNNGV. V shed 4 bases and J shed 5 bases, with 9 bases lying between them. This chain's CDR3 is CASSSGHENIQYF. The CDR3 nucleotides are TGTGCCAGCAGCTCCGGACACGAAAACATTCAGTACTTC.

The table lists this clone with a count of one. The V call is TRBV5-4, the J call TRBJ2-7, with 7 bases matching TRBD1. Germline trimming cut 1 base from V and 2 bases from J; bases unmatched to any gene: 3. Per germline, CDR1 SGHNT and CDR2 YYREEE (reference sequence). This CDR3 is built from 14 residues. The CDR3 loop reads CASSLTQGAYEQYF. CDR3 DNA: TGTGCCAGCAGCTTGACCCAGGGGGCCTACGAGCAGTACTTC.

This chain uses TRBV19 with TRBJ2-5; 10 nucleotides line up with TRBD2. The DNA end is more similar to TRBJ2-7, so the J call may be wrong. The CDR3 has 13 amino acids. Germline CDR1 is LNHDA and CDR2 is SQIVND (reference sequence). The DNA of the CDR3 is TGTGCCAGTAGTGGGACTAGCGAGTACGAGCAGTACTTC. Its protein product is CASSGTSEYEQYF.

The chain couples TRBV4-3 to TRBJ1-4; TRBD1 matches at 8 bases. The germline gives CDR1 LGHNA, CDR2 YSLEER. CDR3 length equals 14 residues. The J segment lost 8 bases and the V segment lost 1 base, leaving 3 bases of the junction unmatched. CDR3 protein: CASSQGTGNEKLFF. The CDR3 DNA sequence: TGCGCCAGCAGCCAAGGGACAGGGAACGAAAAACTGTTTTTT.

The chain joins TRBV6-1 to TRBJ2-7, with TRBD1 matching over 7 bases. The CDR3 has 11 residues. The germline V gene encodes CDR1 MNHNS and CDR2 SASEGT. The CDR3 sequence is CASGQVYEQYF. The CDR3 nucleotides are TGTGCATCCGGACAGGTCTACGAGCAGTACTTC.

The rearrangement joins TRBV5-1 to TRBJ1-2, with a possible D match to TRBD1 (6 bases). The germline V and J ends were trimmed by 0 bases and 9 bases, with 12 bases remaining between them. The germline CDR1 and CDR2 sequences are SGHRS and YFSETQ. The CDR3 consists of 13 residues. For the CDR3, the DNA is TGCGCCAGCAGCTTGGACAGGGATAGGAGCTACACCTTC. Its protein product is CASSLDRDRSYTF.

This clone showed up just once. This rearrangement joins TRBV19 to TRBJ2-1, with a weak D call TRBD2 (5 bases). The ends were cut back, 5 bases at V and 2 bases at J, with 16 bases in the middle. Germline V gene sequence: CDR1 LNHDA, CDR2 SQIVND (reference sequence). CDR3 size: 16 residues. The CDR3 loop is CASSPATISAYNEQFF. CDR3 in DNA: TGTGCCAGTAGTCCCGCGACTATTTCCGCCTACAATGAGCAGTTCTTC.

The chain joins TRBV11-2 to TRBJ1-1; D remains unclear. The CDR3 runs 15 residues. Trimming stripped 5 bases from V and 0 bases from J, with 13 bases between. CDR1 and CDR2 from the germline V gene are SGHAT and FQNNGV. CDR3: CASSPGGLMNTEAFF. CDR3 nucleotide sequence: TGTGCCAGCAGCCCCGGCGGACTCATGAACACTGAAGCTTTCTTT.

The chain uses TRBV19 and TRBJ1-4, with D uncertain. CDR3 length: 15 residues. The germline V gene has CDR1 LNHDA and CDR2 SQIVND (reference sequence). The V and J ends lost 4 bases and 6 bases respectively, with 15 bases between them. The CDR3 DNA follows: TGTGCCAGTAGTACTGACACGGTCAGAGATGAAAAACTGTTTTTT. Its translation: CASSTDTVRDEKLFF.

In DNA form, the CDR3 reads TGTGCCAGCAGTCTCCAAGAGACCCAGTACTTC. Translating gives CASSLQETQYF. The chain employs TRBV2 and TRBJ2-5; D is uncertain. This CDR3 has 11 amino acids. V was trimmed by 5 bases and J by 1 base, leaving 2 bases between them. Germline V CDR1 and CDR2: SNHLY, FYNNEI. Full variable domain (rest looked up from reference TRBV2 and TRBJ2-5): EPEVTQTPSHQVTQMGQEVILRCVPISNHLYFYWYRQILGQKVEFLVSFYNNEISEKSEIFDDQFSVERPDGSNFTLKIRSTKLEDSAMYFCASSLQETQYFGPGTRLLVL.

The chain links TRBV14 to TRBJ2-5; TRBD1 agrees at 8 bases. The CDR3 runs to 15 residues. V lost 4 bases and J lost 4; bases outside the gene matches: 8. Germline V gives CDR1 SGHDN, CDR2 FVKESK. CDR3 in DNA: TGTGCCAGCAGCCTCCCAGGGGGCTGGAGAGAGACCCAGTACTTC. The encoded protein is CASSLPGGWRETQYF.

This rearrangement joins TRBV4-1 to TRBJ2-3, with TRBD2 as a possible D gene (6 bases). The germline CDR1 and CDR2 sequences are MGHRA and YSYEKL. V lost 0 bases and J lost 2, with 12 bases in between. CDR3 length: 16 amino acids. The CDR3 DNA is TGCGCCAGCAGCCAAGAGTTCCGGGGGAACACAGATACGCAGTATTTT. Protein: CASSQEFRGNTDTQYF.

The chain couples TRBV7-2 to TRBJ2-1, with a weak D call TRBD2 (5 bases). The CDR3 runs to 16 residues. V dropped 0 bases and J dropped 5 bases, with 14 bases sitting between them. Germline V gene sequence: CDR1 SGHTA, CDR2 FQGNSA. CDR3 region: CASSLAGGLAHNEQFF. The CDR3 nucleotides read TGTGCCAGCAGCTTAGCCGGCGGGCTAGCCCACAATGAGCAGTTCTTC.

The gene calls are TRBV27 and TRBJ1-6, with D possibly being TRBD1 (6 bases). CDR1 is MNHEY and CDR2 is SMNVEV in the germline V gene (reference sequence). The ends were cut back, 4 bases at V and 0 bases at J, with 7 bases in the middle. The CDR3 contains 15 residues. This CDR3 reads CASSSQGSYNSPLHF. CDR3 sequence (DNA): TGTGCCAGCAGTTCACAGGGCTCCTATAATTCACCCCTCCACTTT.

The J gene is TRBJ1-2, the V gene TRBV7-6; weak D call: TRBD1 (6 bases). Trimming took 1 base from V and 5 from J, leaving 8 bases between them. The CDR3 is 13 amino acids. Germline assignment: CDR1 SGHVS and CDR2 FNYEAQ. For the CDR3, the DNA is TGTGCCAGCAGCTTAGACCAGGGGTATGGCTACACCTTC. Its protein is CASSLDQGYGYTF.

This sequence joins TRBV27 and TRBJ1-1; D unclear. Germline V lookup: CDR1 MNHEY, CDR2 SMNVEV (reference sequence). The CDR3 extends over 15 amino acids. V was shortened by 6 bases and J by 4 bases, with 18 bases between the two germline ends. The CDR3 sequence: CASRNHRLGGTEAFF. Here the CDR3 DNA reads TGTGCCAGCAGGAATCATCGACTAGGAGGCACTGAAGCTTTCTTT.

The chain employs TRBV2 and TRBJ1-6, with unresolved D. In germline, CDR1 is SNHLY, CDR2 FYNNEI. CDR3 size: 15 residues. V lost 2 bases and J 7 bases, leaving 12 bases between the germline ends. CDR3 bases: TGTGCCAGCAGTGAATGGGCAGCTCGGAATTCACCCCTCCACTTT. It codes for CASSEWAARNSPLHF.

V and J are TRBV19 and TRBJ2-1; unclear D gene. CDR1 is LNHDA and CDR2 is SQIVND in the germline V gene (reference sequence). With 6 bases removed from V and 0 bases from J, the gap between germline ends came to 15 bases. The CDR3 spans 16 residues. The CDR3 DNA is TGTGCCAGTAGGCCGAGTGGGGAATTCTCCTACAATGAGCAGTTCTTC. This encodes CASRPSGEFSYNEQFF. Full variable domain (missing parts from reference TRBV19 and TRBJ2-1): DGGITQSPKYLFRKEGQNVTLSCEQNLNHDAMYWYRQDPGQGLRLIYYSQIVNDFQKGDIAEGYSVSREKKESFPLTVTSAQKNPTAFYLCASRPSGEFSYNEQFFGPGTRLTVL.

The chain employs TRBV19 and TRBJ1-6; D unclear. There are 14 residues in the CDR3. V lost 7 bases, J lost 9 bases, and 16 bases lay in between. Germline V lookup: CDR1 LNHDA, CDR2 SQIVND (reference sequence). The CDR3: CASTPAVEGSPLHF. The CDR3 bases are TGTGCCAGTACCCCCGCAGTCGAGGGTTCACCCCTCCACTTT.

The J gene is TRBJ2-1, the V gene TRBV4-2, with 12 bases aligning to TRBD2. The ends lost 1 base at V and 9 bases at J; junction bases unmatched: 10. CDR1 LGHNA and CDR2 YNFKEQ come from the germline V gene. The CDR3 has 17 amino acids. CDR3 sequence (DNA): TGTGCCAGCAGCCAAGGACACCTAGCGGGAGGGCCAGGTGAGCAGTTCTTC. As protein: CASSQGHLAGGPGEQFF.

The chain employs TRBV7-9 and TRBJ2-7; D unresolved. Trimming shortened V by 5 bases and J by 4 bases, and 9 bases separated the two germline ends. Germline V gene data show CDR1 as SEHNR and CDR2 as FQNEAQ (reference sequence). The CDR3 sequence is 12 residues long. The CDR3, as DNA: TGTGCCAGCAGCCGCCAGGAGTACGAGCAGTACTTC. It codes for CASSRQEYEQYF.

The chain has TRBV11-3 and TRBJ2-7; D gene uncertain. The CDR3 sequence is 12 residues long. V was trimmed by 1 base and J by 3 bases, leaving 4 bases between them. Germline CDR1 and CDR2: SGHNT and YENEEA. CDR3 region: CASSLGSYEQYF. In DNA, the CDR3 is TGTGCCAGCAGCTTAGGCAGCTACGAGCAGTACTTC.

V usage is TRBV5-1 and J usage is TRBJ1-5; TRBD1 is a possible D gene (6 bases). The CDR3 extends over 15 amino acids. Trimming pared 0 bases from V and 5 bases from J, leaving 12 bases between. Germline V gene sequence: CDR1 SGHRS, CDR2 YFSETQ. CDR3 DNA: TGCGCCAGCAGCTTGGCCGGGGGGCCCGATCAGCCCCAGCATTTT. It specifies CASSLAGGPDQPQHF. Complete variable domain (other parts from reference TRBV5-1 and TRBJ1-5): KAGVTQTPRYLIKTRGQQVTLSCSPISGHRSVSWYQQTPGQGLQFLFEYFSETQRNKGNFPGRFSGRQFSNSRSEMNVSTLELGDSALYLCASSLAGGPDQPQHFGDGTRLSIL.

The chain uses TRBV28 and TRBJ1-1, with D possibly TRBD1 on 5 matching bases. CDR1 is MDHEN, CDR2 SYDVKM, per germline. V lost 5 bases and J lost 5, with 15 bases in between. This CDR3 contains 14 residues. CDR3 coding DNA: TGTGCCAGCAGTCCACATAACTGGGGGACTGAAGCTTTCTTT. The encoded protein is CASSPHNWGTEAFF.

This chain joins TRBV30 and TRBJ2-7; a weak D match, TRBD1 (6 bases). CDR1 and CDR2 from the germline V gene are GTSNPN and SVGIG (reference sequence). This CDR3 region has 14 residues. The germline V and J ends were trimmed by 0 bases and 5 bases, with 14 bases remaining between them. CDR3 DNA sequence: TGTGCCTGGAGTGTACGTGCAGGGGACGACGAGCAGTACTTC. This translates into CAWSVRAGDDEQYF.